This T cell receptor (beta chain) was identified in a study of cytomegalovirus exposure and HLA in healthy donors. Study-wide results and limits: Other equally common chains were less clonally expanded than HLA-associated TCR beta chains, a later analysis showed. Whilst most TCR sequences proved rare, a subset of public TCRs occurred across many donors. In a later analysis, CMV-associated beta chains were mostly HLA-associated, it appeared.

With 1 base clipped from V and 4 bases from J, the junction kept 4 bases outside the gene matches. From germline, CDR1 is SNHLY and CDR2 FYNNEI. This CDR3 is built from 15 residues. The PCR used 60 Vbeta and 13 Jbeta primers. Data came from immunoSEQ multiplex PCR; TCRdb stores just in-frame clones and leaves some out. The sample shows more than 95,000 clones, roughly 78% of them seen only once. This clone was seen a few times. No antigen is known for it. The specimen was PBMCs. This sequence originates from a middle-aged woman in good health and CMV-seronegative. The gene calls are TRBV2 and TRBJ2-5, with TRBD2 matching over 9 bases. This CDR3 reads CASSEVSGRRETQYF. In nucleotides, the CDR3 is TGTGCCAGCAGTGAAGTTAGCGGGAGACGAGAGACCCAGTACTTC. Based on the CDR3 plus reference TRBV2 and TRBJ2-5, the full variable domain is EPEVTQTPSHQVTQMGQEVILRCVPISNHLYFYWYRQILGQKVEFLVSFYNNEISEKSEIFDDQFSVERPDGSNFTLKIRSTKLEDSAMYFCASSEVSGRRETQYFGPGTRLLVL.